This note documents a single T cell receptor (beta chain) sequence. This entry belongs to a study of blood T cell repertoires in COVID-19. About the study: Material from acute and convalescent COVID-19 was sourced from the United States, Italy and Spain. From T cells, B-cell-depleted T cells, or PBMCs came the material, which was cDNA or gDNA.

Per the authors' pipeline: Estimates of nucleated cell counts were drawn from the amplification of reference gene primers. Profiled with immunoSEQ multiplex PCR; TCRdb holds only in-frame clones, not every one. V and J calls and clone size are given by that table; D and trimming were obtained from the DNA. The data contain some 14,000 clones, approximately 84% of them singletons. Germline V CDR1 and CDR2: MDHEN, SYDVKM. V lost 4 bases and J 5 bases, leaving 15 bases between the germline ends. This CDR3 has 15 amino acids. J is TRBJ2-1 and V is TRBV28, with D hard to call. The receptor was isolated from a human donor in a cohort sampled during active COVID-19. The sample consisted of peripheral blood. The CDR3: CASSSSVALDNEQFF. CDR3 coding DNA: TGTGCCAGCAGTTCCAGTGTCGCTTTGGACAATGAGCAGTTCTTC.